The clone carrying this TCR beta chain came up many times. This entry comes from a study of CDR3 diversity in severe acne. The germline V gene encodes CDR1 SQVTM and CDR2 ANQGSEA. Trimming removed 6 bases from V and 9 bases from J; junction bases left unmatched: 13. This CDR3 has 14 residues. In TCRdb, the PCR reads were re-called with MiXCR into one record per CDR3 protein. The table has fewer than 90,000 distinct CDR3 sequences, around 50% seen once; the top ten hold 13% to 15%. The V call is TRBV29-1, the J call TRBJ2-1; TRBD2 matches at 8 bases. Sequences were obtained from blood. This receptor was obtained from a male donor in good health, without acne. CDR3 amino acids: CSVTDSAGGVEQFF. The CDR3 DNA sequence: TGCAGCGTAACCGATTCGGCGGGAGGAGTTGAGCAGTTCTTC.